The present T cell receptor beta chain was sequenced within a study of cytomegalovirus exposure and HLA in healthy donors. PCR was performed using 60 Vbeta and 13 Jbeta primers. Data came from immunoSEQ multiplex PCR; TCRdb stores just in-frame clones and leaves some out. The sample contains approximately 130,000 clones, roughly 79% of which appear only once. Germline CDR1 MNHNS, CDR2 SASEGT. Trimming removed 3 bases from V and 3 bases from J, with 7 bases in between. The CDR3 sequence is 13 residues long. The TCR originated in a boy aged 2-9 years in good health and CMV-seronegative. The sample comprised PBMCs. The gene calls are TRBV6-1 and TRBJ2-3; D is unresolved. The CDR3 nucleotides read TGTGCCAGCAGTGATGGTACAACAGATACGCAGTATTTT. It translates to CASSDGTTDTQYF.